The rows below give T cell receptor beta chains drawn from one sample of a study of T cell repertoires in cytomegalovirus infection. These TCRs' antigens remain unknown. TCRdb redid the calling of the reads with MiXCR, one entry per CDR3 protein. This table has roughly 920,000 distinct CDR3 sequences, roughly 31% appearing once. The source material was cultured CD8+ T cells from PBMCs, sampled from culture after CMV antigen stimulation. These receptor sequences come from a human donor in good health (CMV status not recorded). Some clones in this sample may be carry-over from other donors' samples. Each CDR3 is given with its conserved first and last residue. Fields, in order: CDR3 DNA, CDR3 protein, J gene, clone size, V gene, D gene. D genes are given only for firm matches. Size is stated for part of the rows, as once, few or many counts, or as a class when the clone is expanded.

DNA: TGTGCCAGTAGTATAATAGGGGCGAGAGCTTTCTTT; CDR3: CASSIIGARAFF; J: TRBJ1-1; size: NA; V: TRBV19; D: NA
DNA: TGTGCCAGCTCACCACCGAGCAGGAGCTCCTACGAGCAGTACTTC; CDR3: CASSPPSRSSYEQYF; J: TRBJ2-7; size: NA; V: TRBV18; D: NA
DNA: TGTGCCAGCAGTTTAAAGGGGGCTGACAAAAACATTCAGTACTTC; CDR3: CASSLKGADKNIQYF; J: TRBJ2-4; size: few; V: TRBV12-3/TRBV12-4; D: TRBD1
DNA: TGCGCCAGCAGCCCCGGGACTTTGGGAAACATTCAGTACTTC; CDR3: CASSPGTLGNIQYF; J: TRBJ2-4; size: NA; V: TRBV4-3; D: NA
DNA: TGTGCCAGCAGTACCAACAGGGTCCATGAGCAGTTCTTC; CDR3: CASSTNRVHEQFF; J: TRBJ2-1; size: few; V: TRBV6-1; D: NA
DNA: TGTGCCAGCGGACAGACCCGGACAGCTAGCACAGATACGCAGTATTTT; CDR3: CASGQTRTASTDTQYF; J: TRBJ2-3; size: NA; V: TRBV6-2/TRBV6-3; D: NA
DNA: TGTGCCAGCAAAAGGGGACAGGCCTACGAGCAGTACTTC; CDR3: CASKRGQAYEQYF; J: TRBJ2-7; size: NA; V: TRBV27; D: TRBD1
DNA: TGTGCCAGCAGTTTCGAGGCGGGGTCAGGGAATGAGCAGTTCTTC; CDR3: CASSFEAGSGNEQFF; J: TRBJ2-1; size: once; V: TRBV12-3/TRBV12-4; D: NA
DNA: TGCGCCAGCAGCCAAGTAGGACTAGCGGGGGGGCCGTATGAGCAGTTCTTC; CDR3: CASSQVGLAGGPYEQFF; J: TRBJ2-1; size: few; V: TRBV4-3; D: TRBD2
DNA: TGTGCCAGCATCCTCTCCCTCGAAGTGTCTCGGGGAAACTATGGCTACACCTTC; CDR3: CASILSLEVSRGNYGYTF; J: TRBJ1-2; size: many; V: TRBV7-2; D: NA
DNA: TGTGCCAGCGGGCACTACGAGCAGTACTTC; CDR3: CASGHYEQYF; J: TRBJ2-7; size: few; V: TRBV6-1; D: NA
DNA: TGTGCCAGCAGCTTAGCCGGGGTGGCAAGGAAAAAACTGTTTTTT; CDR3: CASSLAGVARKKLFF; J: TRBJ1-4; size: few; V: TRBV7-9; D: NA
DNA: TGTGCCAGCAGCAGCCTCAGACCACCCCGGGATGGCTACACCTTC; CDR3: CASSSLRPPRDGYTF; J: TRBJ1-2; size: NA; V: TRBV7-6; D: NA
DNA: TGTGCCAGCAGCCGCGGACTGCGAAGGAGCACAGATACGCAGTATTTT; CDR3: CASSRGLRRSTDTQYF; J: TRBJ2-3; size: NA; V: TRBV6-5; D: NA
DNA: TGTGCCAGCAGCTTCAGACCTCATGAGCAGTTCTTC; CDR3: CASSFRPHEQFF; J: TRBJ2-1; size: NA; V: TRBV11-2; D: NA
DNA: TGTGCCACCTGGACTTCCAATGAAGCTTTCTTT; CDR3: CATWTSNEAFF; J: TRBJ1-1; size: NA; V: TRBV27; D: NA
DNA: TGTGCCAGCAGCTCGGCAGGGGGTTCAGATACGCAGTATTTT; CDR3: CASSSAGGSDTQYF; J: TRBJ2-3; size: NA; V: TRBV7-9; D: TRBD1
DNA: TGTGCCAGCAGCTCCAGGGGGAGCGACTACAATGAGCAGTTCTTC; CDR3: CASSSRGSDYNEQFF; J: TRBJ2-1; size: NA; V: TRBV5-5; D: TRBD1
DNA: TGTGCCAGCAGTGAAGAGCGTGGGGCCACTGAAGCTTTCTTT; CDR3: CASSEERGATEAFF; J: TRBJ1-1; size: few; V: TRBV2; D: NA
DNA: TGTGCCAGCAGACCCGGGACCGCGAACACCGGGGAGCTGTTTTTT; CDR3: CASRPGTANTGELFF; J: TRBJ2-2; size: many; V: TRBV7-9; D: NA
DNA: TGTGCCAGCAGCCTCAGACGGACAGGGATAAACACCGGGGAGCTGTTTTTT; CDR3: CASSLRRTGINTGELFF; J: TRBJ2-2; size: NA; V: TRBV9; D: TRBD1
DNA: TGTGCCAGCAGTTTAGAGATTGGGGGGACCGGGGAGCTGTTTTTT; CDR3: CASSLEIGGTGELFF; J: TRBJ2-2; size: once; V: TRBV27; D: NA
DNA: TGTGCCATCATGGAAGGACTAGCGGGGGGGCTTAGCACAGATACGCAGTATTTT; CDR3: CAIMEGLAGGLSTDTQYF; J: TRBJ2-3; size: NA; V: TRBV10-3; D: TRBD2
DNA: TGTGCCAGCAGTGAAGGAGAAGACAGGGACGTAGGGTATGGCTACACCTTC; CDR3: CASSEGEDRDVGYGYTF; J: TRBJ1-2; size: NA; V: TRBV6-1; D: TRBD1
DNA: TGTGCCAGCAGTGAAGTCCGGAACCTTAATCAGCCCCAGCATTTT; CDR3: CASSEVRNLNQPQHF; J: TRBJ1-5; size: NA; V: TRBV6-1; D: NA
DNA: TGTGCCAGTAGTATCGCTAGGGCGAACACTGAAGCTTTCTTT; CDR3: CASSIARANTEAFF; J: TRBJ1-1; size: few; V: TRBV19; D: NA
DNA: TGCGCCAGCAGCCAAGAACAAAGGGGAGCGGGGGGGAGGGCAGATACGCAGTATTTT; CDR3: CASSQEQRGAGGRADTQYF; J: TRBJ2-3; size: NA; V: TRBV4-1; D: TRBD2
DNA: TGCGCCAGCAGCCAAGCGAAGTGGAACACTGAAGCTTTCTTT; CDR3: CASSQAKWNTEAFF; J: TRBJ1-1; size: few; V: TRBV4-3; D: NA
DNA: TGTGCCAGCAGCGTAAAACTAGCGGGGGGAGACAATGAGCAGTTCTTC; CDR3: CASSVKLAGGDNEQFF; J: TRBJ2-1; size: NA; V: TRBV9; D: TRBD2
DNA: TGTGCCAGCAGCCCCCTTGACATTTCGTACTTCAGCTCCTATAATTCACCCCTCCACTTT; CDR3: CASSPLDISYFSSYNSPLHF; J: TRBJ1-6; size: few; V: TRBV27; D: NA
DNA: TGTGCCAGCAGCTTTCTAGCGGGGACCTACAATGAGCAGTTCTTC; CDR3: CASSFLAGTYNEQFF; J: TRBJ2-1; size: few; V: TRBV7-3; D: TRBD2
DNA: TGTGCCAGCAGCTTATTAGGGACAGGGGATAACTATGGCTACACCTTC; CDR3: CASSLLGTGDNYGYTF; J: TRBJ1-2; size: NA; V: TRBV11-2; D: TRBD1
DNA: TGCAGTGCTAGAGGACAGCCGATAGACCCTAGGACCCTCCCGGAAGGCAATCAGCCCCAGCATTTT; CDR3: CSARGQPIDPRTLPEGNQPQHF; J: TRBJ1-5; size: NA; V: TRBV20-1; D: NA
DNA: TGTGCCAGCAGTTTATTGAGTGGTGAGCAGTTCTTC; CDR3: CASSLLSGEQFF; J: TRBJ2-1; size: few; V: TRBV27; D: NA
DNA: TGTGCCAGCAGTACTCACACTGAAGCTTTCTTT; CDR3: CASSTHTEAFF; J: TRBJ1-1; size: NA; V: TRBV19; D: NA
DNA: TGTGCCAGTAGTGAGACAGGGGGGTACAATGAGCAGTTCTTC; CDR3: CASSETGGYNEQFF; J: TRBJ2-1; size: few; V: TRBV19; D: TRBD1
DNA: TGTGCCACCAGTGCCGGACTAGCGGGTCCCACAGATACGCAGTATTTT; CDR3: CATSAGLAGPTDTQYF; J: TRBJ2-3; size: NA; V: TRBV24-1; D: TRBD2
DNA: TGCGCCAGCAGCCAAGAAAGCGGGGTGTCTGAAGCTTTCTTT; CDR3: CASSQESGVSEAFF; J: TRBJ1-1; size: few; V: TRBV4-1; D: NA
DNA: TGCAGCGTTGAGGCTTTCGTGGGCGAGCAGTACTTC; CDR3: CSVEAFVGEQYF; J: TRBJ2-7; size: NA; V: TRBV29-1; D: NA
DNA: TGTGCCAGCAGCTCCTCACTAGCGGGGGGTATCTACAATGAGCAGTTCTTC; CDR3: CASSSSLAGGIYNEQFF; J: TRBJ2-1; size: NA; V: TRBV5-5; D: TRBD2
DNA: TGTGCCAGCAGCCCCCCGGGAGGGATTTACGAGCAGTACTTC; CDR3: CASSPPGGIYEQYF; J: TRBJ2-7; size: few; V: TRBV7-9; D: TRBD2
DNA: TGTGCCAGTAGTATAGATCCGTCAGGAAACACTGAAGCTTTCTTT; CDR3: CASSIDPSGNTEAFF; J: TRBJ1-1; size: few; V: TRBV19; D: NA
DNA: TGTGCCAGTAGTCCGTGGACAGGGGAGAACACCGGGGAGCTGTTTTTT; CDR3: CASSPWTGENTGELFF; J: TRBJ2-2; size: NA; V: TRBV19; D: TRBD1
DNA: TGTGCTAGTGGTTTACACGCAACAGATACGCAGTATTTT; CDR3: CASGLHATDTQYF; J: TRBJ2-3; size: few; V: TRBV12-5; D: NA
DNA: TGTGCCAGCAGTGAAACGGGGGCGGGGAATGAGCAGTTCTTC; CDR3: CASSETGAGNEQFF; J: TRBJ2-1; size: many; V: TRBV6-1; D: NA
DNA: TGTGCCAGCAGTTACTCAATCGGGACTAGCGGGGGGTATTTAAGCGGGGAGCTGTTTTTT; CDR3: CASSYSIGTSGGYLSGELFF; J: TRBJ2-2; size: NA; V: TRBV6-8; D: TRBD2
DNA: TGTACCAGCAGCCCGACAGGGATTGGGACCTATTTGGGTGAGCAGTTCTTC; CDR3: CTSSPTGIGTYLGEQFF; J: TRBJ2-1; size: NA; V: TRBV7-2; D: TRBD1
DNA: TGTGCCAGCAGCTTAGGAGGGGGCCCTTTTACTGAAGCTTTCTTT; CDR3: CASSLGGGPFTEAFF; J: TRBJ1-1; size: NA; V: TRBV7-2; D: TRBD1
DNA: TGTGCCATCACCCCGGGACAGGGGAACACTGAAGCTTTCTTT; CDR3: CAITPGQGNTEAFF; J: TRBJ1-1; size: NA; V: TRBV10-3; D: TRBD1
DNA: TGTGCCAGCAGTTTATTGGAGGGGGTCGGCAATCAGCCCCAGCATTTT; CDR3: CASSLLEGVGNQPQHF; J: TRBJ1-5; size: many; V: TRBV28; D: NA
DNA: TGTGCCAGCAGTTTTTCCCCGGCGGGGGATGATGAAAAACTGTTTTTT; CDR3: CASSFSPAGDDEKLFF; J: TRBJ1-4; size: few; V: TRBV27; D: NA
DNA: TGTGCCAGCAGCGCCTGGGACTCCCCAGACACTGAAGCTTTCTTT; CDR3: CASSAWDSPDTEAFF; J: TRBJ1-1; size: many; V: TRBV7-2; D: NA
DNA: TGTGTCAGCAGCTTGACAGGGGGAAATAATTCACCCCTCCACTTT; CDR3: CVSSLTGGNNSPLHF; J: TRBJ1-6; size: NA; V: TRBV7-6; D: TRBD1